This T cell receptor (beta chain) was recorded in a study of siplizumab effects on memory and regulatory T cells. CDR3 length equals 14 residues. V dropped 3 bases and J dropped 0 bases, with 7 bases sitting between them. The germline CDR1 and CDR2 sequences are MNHEY and SVGAGI. Regarding the study as a whole: Naive T cells were seemingly more diverse than memory cells, and major contributions to the alloresponse seemed to be made by them. In siplizumab cultures, the suppressive function of proliferating Tregs remained unconfirmed. Naive-or-memory phenotypes were unassignable for roughly 80-96% of proliferating CD4+ or CD8+ clones.

Here immunoSEQ multiplex PCR was the method, and the copy in TCRdb shows in-frame clones only, minus some. The sample yields some 100,000 clones, more than 90% seen once. On this clone itself: Its cognate antigen is unknown.

The origin of this receptor is a human donor in good health. Specimen: CD4+ T cells sorted from blood. The chain employs TRBV6-5 and TRBJ2-3; D gene uncertain. CDR3 DNA: TGTGCCAGCAGTTATAGTCCCAGCACAGATACGCAGTATTTT. This encodes CASSYSPSTDTQYF.